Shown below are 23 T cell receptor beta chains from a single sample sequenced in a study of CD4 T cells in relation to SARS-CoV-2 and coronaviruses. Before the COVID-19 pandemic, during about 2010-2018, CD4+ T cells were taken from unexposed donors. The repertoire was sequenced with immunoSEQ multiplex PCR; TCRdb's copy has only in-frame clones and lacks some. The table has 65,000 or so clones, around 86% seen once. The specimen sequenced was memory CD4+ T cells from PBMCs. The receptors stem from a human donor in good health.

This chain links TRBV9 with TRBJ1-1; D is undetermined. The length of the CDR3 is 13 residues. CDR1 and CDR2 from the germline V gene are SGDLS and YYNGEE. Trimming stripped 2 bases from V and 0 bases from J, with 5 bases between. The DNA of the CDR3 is TGTGCCAGCAGCGTGGAGATGAACACTGAAGCTTTCTTT. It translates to CASSVEMNTEAFF.

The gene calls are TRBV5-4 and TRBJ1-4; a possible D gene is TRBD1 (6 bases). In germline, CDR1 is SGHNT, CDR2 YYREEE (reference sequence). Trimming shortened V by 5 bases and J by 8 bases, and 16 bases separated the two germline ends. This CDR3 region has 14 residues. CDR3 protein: CASRAAGGKEKLFF. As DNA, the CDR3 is TGTGCCAGCAGGGCTGCGGGGGGCAAGGAAAAACTGTTTTTT.

The CDR3 DNA sequence: TGTGCCTCCGGCTCATGGGCAGGGAACACTGAAGCTTTCTTT. This encodes CASGSWAGNTEAFF. The V and J genes are TRBV6-5 and TRBJ1-1; D not certain. The CDR3 is made up of 14 amino acids. With 11 bases removed from V and 1 base from J, the gap between germline ends came to 17 bases. Germline CDR1 is MNHEY and CDR2 is SVGAGI.

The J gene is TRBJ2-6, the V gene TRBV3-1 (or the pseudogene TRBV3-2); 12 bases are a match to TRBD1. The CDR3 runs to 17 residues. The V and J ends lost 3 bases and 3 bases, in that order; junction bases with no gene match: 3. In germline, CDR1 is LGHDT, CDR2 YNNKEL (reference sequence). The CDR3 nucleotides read TGTGCCAGCAGCCAGGGACAGGGGGCGCTTGGGGCCAACGTCCTGACTTTC. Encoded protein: CASSQGQGALGANVLTF.

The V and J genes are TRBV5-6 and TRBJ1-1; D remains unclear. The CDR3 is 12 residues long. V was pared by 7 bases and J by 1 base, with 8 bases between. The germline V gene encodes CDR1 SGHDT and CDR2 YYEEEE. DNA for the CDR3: TGTGCCAGCGGCAGGCCGAACACTGAAGCTTTCTTT. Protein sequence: CASGRPNTEAFF.

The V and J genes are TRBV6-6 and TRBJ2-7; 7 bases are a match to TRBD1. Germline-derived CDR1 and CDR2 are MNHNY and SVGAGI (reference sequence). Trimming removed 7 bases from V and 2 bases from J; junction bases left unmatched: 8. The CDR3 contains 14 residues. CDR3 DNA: TGTGCCAGCAACTCACCGGGACAGACCTACGAGCAGTACTTC. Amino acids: CASNSPGQTYEQYF.

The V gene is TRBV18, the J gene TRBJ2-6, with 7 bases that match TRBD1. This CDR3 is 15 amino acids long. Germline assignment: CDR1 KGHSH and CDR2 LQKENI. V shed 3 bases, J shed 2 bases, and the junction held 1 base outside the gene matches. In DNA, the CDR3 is TGTGCCAGCTCACCGACAGGGACTGGGGCCAACGTCCTGACTTTC. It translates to CASSPTGTGANVLTF.

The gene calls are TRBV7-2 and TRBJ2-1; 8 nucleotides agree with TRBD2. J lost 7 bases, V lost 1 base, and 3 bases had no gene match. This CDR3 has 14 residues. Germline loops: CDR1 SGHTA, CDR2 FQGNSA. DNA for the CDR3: TGTGCCAGCAGCTTAGATCCGGGGGGGAATGAGCAGTTCTTC. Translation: CASSLDPGGNEQFF.

CDR3 protein: CASSLRDRVHGYTF. DNA of the CDR3: TGTGCCAGCAGCTTAAGGGACAGGGTACATGGCTACACCTTC. V is TRBV7-9 and J is TRBJ1-2, with TRBD1 identical over 9 bases. The CDR3 contains 14 residues. CDR1 is SEHNR and CDR2 is FQNEAQ in the germline V gene (reference sequence). The V gene end was trimmed by 2 bases and the J gene end by 6 bases; junction bases not matched to a gene: 4.

CDR3 DNA sequence: TGTGCCACCAGTGATTTGGGGGGAAGCACAGATACGCAGTATTTT. Its translation is CATSDLGGSTDTQYF. This sequence joins TRBV24-1 and TRBJ2-3; D assignment may be TRBD1 or TRBD2 (5 bases each). The V gene's germline CDR1 is KGHDR and CDR2 SFDVKD. This CDR3 has 15 residues. Trimming removed 0 bases from V and 0 bases from J, with 6 bases in between.

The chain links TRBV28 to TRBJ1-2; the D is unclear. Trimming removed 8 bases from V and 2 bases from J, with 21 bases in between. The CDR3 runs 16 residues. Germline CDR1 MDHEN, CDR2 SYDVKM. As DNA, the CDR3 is TGTGCCAGCCGGAGTTATGCCCCCGGAGGGAACTATGGCTACACCTTC. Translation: CASRSYAPGGNYGYTF.

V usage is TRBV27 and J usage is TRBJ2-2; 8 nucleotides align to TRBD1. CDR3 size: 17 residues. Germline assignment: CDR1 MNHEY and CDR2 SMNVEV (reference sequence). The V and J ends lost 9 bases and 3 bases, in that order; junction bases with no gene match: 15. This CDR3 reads CASHRQGAGWYTGELFF. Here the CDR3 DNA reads TGTGCCAGTCATAGGCAGGGGGCAGGGTGGTACACCGGGGAGCTGTTTTTT.

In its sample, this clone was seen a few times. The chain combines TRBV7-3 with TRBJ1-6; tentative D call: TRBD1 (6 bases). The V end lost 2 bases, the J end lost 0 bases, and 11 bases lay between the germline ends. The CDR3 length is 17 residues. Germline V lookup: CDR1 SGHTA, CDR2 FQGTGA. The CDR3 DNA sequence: TGTGCCAGCAGCTTATCGGCAGGGGACTCCTATAATTCACCCCTCCACTTT. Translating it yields CASSLSAGDSYNSPLHF.

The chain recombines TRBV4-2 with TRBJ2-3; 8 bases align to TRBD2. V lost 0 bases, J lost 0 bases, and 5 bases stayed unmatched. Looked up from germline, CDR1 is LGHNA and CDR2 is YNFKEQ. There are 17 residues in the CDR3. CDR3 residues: CASSQDERGPSTDTQYF. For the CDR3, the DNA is TGTGCCAGCAGCCAAGATGAGCGGGGGCCTAGCACAGATACGCAGTATTTT.

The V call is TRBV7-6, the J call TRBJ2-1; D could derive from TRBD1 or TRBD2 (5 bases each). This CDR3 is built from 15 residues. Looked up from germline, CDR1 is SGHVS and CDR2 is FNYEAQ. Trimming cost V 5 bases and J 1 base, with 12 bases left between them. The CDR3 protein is CASSRDGYSYNEQFF. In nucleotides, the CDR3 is TGTGCCAGCAGCCGGGACGGCTATTCCTACAATGAGCAGTTCTTC. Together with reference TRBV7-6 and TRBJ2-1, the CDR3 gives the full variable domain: GAGVSQSPRYKVTKRGQDVALRCDPISGHVSLYWYRQALGQGPEFLTYFNYEAQQDKSGLPNDRFSAERPEGSISTLTIQRTEQRDSAMYRCASSRDGYSYNEQFFGPGTRLTVL.

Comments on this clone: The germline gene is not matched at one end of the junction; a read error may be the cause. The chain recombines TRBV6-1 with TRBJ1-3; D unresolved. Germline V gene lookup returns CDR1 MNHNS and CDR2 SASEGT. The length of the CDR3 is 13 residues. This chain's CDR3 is CASREGLRNTIYF. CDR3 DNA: TGTGCCAGCAGGGAAGGGCTAAGAAACACCATATATTTT.

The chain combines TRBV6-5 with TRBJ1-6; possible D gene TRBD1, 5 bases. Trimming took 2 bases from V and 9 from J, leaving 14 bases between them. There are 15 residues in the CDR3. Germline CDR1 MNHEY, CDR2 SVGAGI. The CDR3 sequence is CASSYEPAGGSPLHF. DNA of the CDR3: TGTGCCAGCAGTTACGAACCGGCTGGGGGTTCACCCCTCCACTTT.

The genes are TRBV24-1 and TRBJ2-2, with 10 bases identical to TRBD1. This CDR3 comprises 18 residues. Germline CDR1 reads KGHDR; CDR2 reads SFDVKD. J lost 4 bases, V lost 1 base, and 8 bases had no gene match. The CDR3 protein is CATSDFRRDRGFTGELFF. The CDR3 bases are TGTGCCACCAGTGATTTCCGCCGGGACAGGGGTTTCACCGGGGAGCTGTTTTTT.

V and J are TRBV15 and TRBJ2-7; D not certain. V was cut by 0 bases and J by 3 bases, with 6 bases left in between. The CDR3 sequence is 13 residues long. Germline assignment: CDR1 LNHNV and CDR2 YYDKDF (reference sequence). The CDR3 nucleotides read TGTGCCACCAGCAGAGAACTGAACTACGAGCAGTACTTC. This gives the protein CATSRELNYEQYF.

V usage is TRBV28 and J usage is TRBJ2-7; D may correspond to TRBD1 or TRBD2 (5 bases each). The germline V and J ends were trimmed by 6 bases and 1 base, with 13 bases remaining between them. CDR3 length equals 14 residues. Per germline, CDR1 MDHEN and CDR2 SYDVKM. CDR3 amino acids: CASRYSGPSYEQYF. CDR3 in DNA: TGTGCCAGCAGGTATTCGGGGCCGTCCTACGAGCAGTACTTC.

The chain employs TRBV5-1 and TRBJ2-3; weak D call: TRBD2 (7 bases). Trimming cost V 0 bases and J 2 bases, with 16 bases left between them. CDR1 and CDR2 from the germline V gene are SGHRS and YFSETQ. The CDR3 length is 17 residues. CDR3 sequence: CASSLGVAGASTDTQYF. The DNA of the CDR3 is TGCGCCAGCAGCTTGGGGGTGGCGGGGGCCTCCACAGATACGCAGTATTTT.

In DNA, the CDR3 is TGTGCCAGCAGTTTGGCGTACGCCAAAAACATTCAGTACTTC. Its protein product is CASSLAYAKNIQYF. V gene TRBV27 combines with J gene TRBJ2-4, with D unresolved. This CDR3 region has 14 residues. V lost 3 bases and J lost 1, with 7 bases in between. Germline CDR1 and CDR2: MNHEY and SMNVEV (reference sequence).

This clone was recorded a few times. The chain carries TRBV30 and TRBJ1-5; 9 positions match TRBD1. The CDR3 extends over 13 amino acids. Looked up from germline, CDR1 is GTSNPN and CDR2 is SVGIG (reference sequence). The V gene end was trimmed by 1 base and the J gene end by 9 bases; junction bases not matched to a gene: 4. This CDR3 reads CAWSEQGAGPQHF. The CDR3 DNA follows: TGTGCCTGGAGTGAACAGGGGGCCGGGCCCCAGCATTTT.